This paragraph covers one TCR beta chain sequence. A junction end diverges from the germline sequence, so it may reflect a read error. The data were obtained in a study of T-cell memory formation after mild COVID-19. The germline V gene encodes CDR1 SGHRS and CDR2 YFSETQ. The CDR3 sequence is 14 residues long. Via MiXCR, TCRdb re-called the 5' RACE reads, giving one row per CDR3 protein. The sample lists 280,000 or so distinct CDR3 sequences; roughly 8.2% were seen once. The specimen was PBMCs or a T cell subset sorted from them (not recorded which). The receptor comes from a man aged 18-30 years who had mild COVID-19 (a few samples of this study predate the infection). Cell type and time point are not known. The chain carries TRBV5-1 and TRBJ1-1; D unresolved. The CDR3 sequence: CASNLGSANTEAFF. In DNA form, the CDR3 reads TGCGCCAGCAACTTGGGGTCAGCAAACACTGAAGCTTTCTTT.